These 7 T cell receptor beta chains originate from one sample sequenced in a study of response to subunit inactivated influenza vaccine. TCRdb re-analysed the RT-PCR reads in MiXCR, keeping a single row per CDR3 protein. The sample yields 710,000 or so distinct CDR3 sequences, roughly 14% seen once. Sequencing used PBMCs from blood, obtained 12 days after vaccination. These receptors came from a man aged 50-59 years who received an inactivated influenza vaccine.

In this sample, this clonotype turned up a few times. The rearrangement links TRBV25-1 to TRBJ1-6; D is ambiguous. Trimming cost V 6 bases and J 0 bases, with 6 bases left between them. The germline V gene encodes CDR1 MGHDK and CDR2 SYGVNS. The length of the CDR3 is 14 residues. CDR3 nucleotides: TGTGCCAGCAGGCCCAGCTCCTATAATTCACCCCTCCACTTT. This encodes CASRPSSYNSPLHF.

In this sample, this clonotype turned up a few times. The rearrangement joins TRBV12-3 or TRBV12-4 to TRBJ1-5; tentative D call: TRBD1 (5 bases). The CDR3 has 16 amino acids. V gave up 3 bases and J gave up 0 bases, with 12 bases separating them. CDR3 protein: CASSFGGGHSNQPQHF. The CDR3 DNA reads TGTGCCAGCAGTTTTGGCGGGGGTCATAGCAATCAGCCCCAGCATTTT.

The CDR3 DNA reads TGCGCCAGCAGCCAACGACAGGGCGGTTCGAGCACTGAAGCTTTCTTT. This codes for CASSQRQGGSSTEAFF. This chain connects TRBV4-1 to TRBJ1-1; 7 bases are shared with TRBD1. V shed 2 bases and J 4 bases; nucleotides not matched to a gene: 10. This CDR3 has 16 residues. Germline-derived CDR1 and CDR2 are MGHRA and YSYEKL.

In its sample, this clonotype was seen a few times. The CDR3 DNA reads TGTGCCATCCGGGACCCGGAAGGTGAGCAGTTCTTC. Protein product: CAIRDPEGEQFF. The chain employs TRBV12-3 or TRBV12-4 and TRBJ2-1, with D perhaps assigned TRBD1 or TRBD2 (5 bases each). The CDR3 is 12 amino acids. The V end lost 10 bases, the J end lost 9 bases, and 16 bases lay between the germline ends.

This clonotype was detected a few times. This sequence joins TRBV6-2 or TRBV6-3 and TRBJ2-5, with D uncertain. Per germline, CDR1 MNHEY and CDR2 SVGEGT. The CDR3 runs 13 residues. Trimming pared 2 bases from V and 4 bases from J, leaving 8 bases between. As DNA, the CDR3 is TGTGCCAGCAGTTACCCTCTTGGAGAGACCCAGTACTTC. It specifies CASSYPLGETQYF.

J is TRBJ1-5 and V is TRBV28; tentative D call: TRBD1 (6 bases). This CDR3 has 15 amino acids. From germline, CDR1 is MDHEN and CDR2 SYDVKM. V was cut by 1 base and J by 5 bases, with 12 bases left in between. CDR3: CASSLLPGGDQPQHF. CDR3 nucleotide sequence: TGTGCCAGCAGTTTATTACCGGGGGGCGATCAGCCCCAGCATTTT. Full variable domain (outside the CDR3, taken from reference TRBV28 and TRBJ1-5): DVKVTQSSRYLVKRTGEKVFLECVQDMDHENMFWYRQDPGLGLRLIYFSYDVKMKEKGDIPEGYSVSREKKERFSLILESASTNQTSMYLCASSLLPGGDQPQHFGDGTRLSIL.

This clonotype was seen more than once but under ten times. This rearrangement joins TRBV19 to TRBJ1-6, with D perhaps matching TRBD1 (6 bases). This CDR3 contains 16 residues. The germline V and J ends were trimmed by 6 bases and 0 bases, with 12 bases remaining between them. From germline, CDR1 is LNHDA and CDR2 SQIVND (reference sequence). The CDR3 reads CASRKTGSSYNSPLHF. CDR3 in DNA: TGTGCCAGTAGGAAAACAGGGAGCTCCTATAATTCACCCCTCCACTTT.